These 12 T cell receptor beta chains came from one sample sequenced in a study of immune cell composition in non-small cell lung cancer. Profiled with immunoSEQ multiplex PCR; TCRdb holds only in-frame clones, not every one. The sample includes more than 950 clones, about 80% of them seen just once. The sequencing sample was made of lung tumor tissue. The receptors were gathered from a human donor with non-small cell lung cancer.

The genes are TRBV4-3 and TRBJ1-3; D gene unclear. Germline-derived CDR1 and CDR2 are LGHNA and YSLEER. The CDR3 extends over 16 amino acids. Trimming shortened V by 0 bases and J by 6 bases, and 15 bases separated the two germline ends. DNA of the CDR3: TGCGCCAGCAGCCAAGAGCTCCCCACGGGGTTAAACACCATATATTTT. It specifies CASSQELPTGLNTIYF.

This clone was observed a single time. V gene TRBV7-2 combines with J gene TRBJ2-3, with D maybe TRBD1 (6 bases). Germline CDR1 reads SGHTA; CDR2 reads FQGNSA. V was cut by 7 bases and J by 4 bases, with 18 bases left in between. The CDR3 totals 15 residues. CDR3 loop: CASNLYGGASDTQYF. CDR3 sequence (DNA): TGTGCCAGCAACCTATATGGGGGCGCGTCAGATACGCAGTATTTT.

The chain joins TRBV6-5 to TRBJ1-1; D may be TRBD1 (5 bases). Germline-derived CDR1 and CDR2 are MNHEY and SVGAGI. V was clipped by 7 bases and J by 1 base, with 13 bases between them. This CDR3 region has 14 residues. The CDR3 DNA follows: TGTGCCAGCACTGCACAGGCGAAGAACACTGAAGCTTTCTTT. Encoded protein: CASTAQAKNTEAFF.

This chain uses TRBV7-8 with TRBJ2-3, with TRBD2 identical over 14 bases. Germline V gene sequence: CDR1 SGHVS, CDR2 FQNEAQ. V was clipped by 3 bases and J by 4 bases; unmatched bases: 12. The CDR3 consists of 19 residues. The CDR3 DNA follows: TGTGCCAGCAGCTTTCTACACAAACGGACTAGCGGGAGGTCAGATACGCAGTATTTT. It encodes CASSFLHKRTSGRSDTQYF.

By share, this clone counts as large. J is TRBJ2-1 and V is TRBV9; 11 bases agree with TRBD2. The CDR3 has 16 residues. Unmatched junction bases numbered 9, after V lost 2 bases and J lost 8 bases. Germline CDR1 SGDLS, CDR2 YYNGEE. CDR3 loop: CASSVRLAGGIDEQFF. In nucleotides, the CDR3 is TGTGCCAGCAGCGTCCGGCTAGCGGGAGGAATAGATGAGCAGTTCTTC.

This chain links TRBV30 with TRBJ1-2, with TRBD1 matching over 10 bases. Germline CDR1 is GTSNPN and CDR2 is SVGIG (reference sequence). After removal of 5 bases from V and 6 bases from J, the junction contained 9 bases not matched to a gene. This CDR3 contains 14 residues. The CDR3 bases are TGTGCCTGGGAAAGGGACAGGGGCTTGGATGGCTACACCTTC. It is translated as CAWERDRGLDGYTF.

The chain joins TRBV5-6 to TRBJ1-1; D perhaps matches TRBD1 (5 bases). This CDR3 contains 13 residues. Germline CDR1 SGHDT, CDR2 YYEEEE. Between the trimmed V and J ends, which lost 4 bases and 11 bases, there was a span of 18 bases. CDR3: CASSVGGGIVAFF. DNA for the CDR3: TGTGCCAGCAGCGTCGGGGGGGGGATCGTGGCTTTCTTT.

The genes are TRBV19 and TRBJ1-5, with TRBD1 matching over 7 bases. Germline V gene lookup returns CDR1 LNHDA and CDR2 SQIVND (reference sequence). This CDR3 is built from 15 residues. Trimming took 6 bases from V and 4 from J; bases not matched to a gene: 9. CDR3 DNA: TGTGCCAGTAGGCCCGACAGGGATCCTAATCAGCCCCAGCATTTT. Translated: CASRPDRDPNQPQHF.

The chain is built from TRBV19 and TRBJ1-1; D not certain. From germline, CDR1 is LNHDA and CDR2 SQIVND (reference sequence). With 3 bases removed from V and 0 bases from J, the gap between germline ends came to 11 bases. The CDR3 loop spans 15 amino acids. The CDR3 spells CASSIFGVMNTEAFF. CDR3 nucleotides: TGTGCCAGTAGTATTTTCGGGGTTATGAACACTGAAGCTTTCTTT. The full variable domain, completed using reference TRBV19 and TRBJ1-1, is DGGITQSPKYLFRKEGQNVTLSCEQNLNHDAMYWYRQDPGQGLRLIYYSQIVNDFQKGDIAEGYSVSREKKESFPLTVTSAQKNPTAFYLCASSIFGVMNTEAFFGQGTRLTVV.

This clone was seen a single time. V is TRBV6-1 and J is TRBJ2-7; 11 nucleotides match TRBD2. The CDR3 has 16 residues. Germline-derived CDR1 and CDR2 are MNHNS and SASEGT. V lost 2 bases and J lost 1; bases outside the gene matches: 4. The CDR3 reads CASSETVAGGSYEQYF. Here the CDR3 DNA reads TGTGCCAGCAGTGAAACCGTAGCGGGAGGGTCCTACGAGCAGTACTTC.

This chain joins TRBV5-1 and TRBJ2-6; the match to TRBD1 covers 7 bases. The CDR3 has 17 amino acids. Germline CDR1 SGHRS, CDR2 YFSETQ. Trimming removed 4 bases from V and 0 bases from J; junction bases left unmatched: 7. The CDR3 region is CASSQGTVSSGANVLTF. Written as DNA, the CDR3 is TGCGCCAGCAGCCAGGGGACAGTAAGCTCTGGGGCCAACGTCCTGACTTTC.

A few counts support this clone. The chain has TRBV25-1 and TRBJ1-2; D gene ambiguous. V was trimmed by 6 bases and J by 7 bases, leaving 15 bases between them. Germline V lookup: CDR1 MGHDK, CDR2 SYGVNS. The CDR3 covers 13 residues. The DNA for the CDR3 is TGTGCCAGCAGCCTAGGACTCCCCTTTGGCTACACCTTC. The encoded protein is CASSLGLPFGYTF.